This T cell receptor beta chain emerged from a study of T cell repertoires in cytomegalovirus infection. About the research overall: Both a matching HLA type and CMV infection were indicated by public TCR beta signatures.

This clonotype was counted ten times or more. Its antigen is undetermined. Germline V gene sequence: CDR1 SGHTA, CDR2 FQGNSA. With V trimmed by 6 bases and J by 1 base, 6 bases remained unmatched. The CDR3 runs to 15 residues. TCRdb ran MiXCR on the reads and lists one entry per CDR3 protein. The sample includes 400,000 to 550,000 distinct CDR3 sequences, about 11% of them seen just once. Findings of the study overall: Dominating the ex vivo response were HLA-C-restricted CMV-specific TCR beta clonotypes. Carriers of CMV plus the relevant HLA were identified by cumulative public TCR beta family frequency.

V and J are TRBV7-2 and TRBJ2-1; the match to TRBD2 covers 7 bases. The TCR was taken from a human donor in good health (CMV status not recorded). Some clones in this sample may be carry-over from other donors' samples. The sequencing sample was made of PBMCs. The CDR3 DNA reads TGTGCCAGCAGTCGAGCGGGACCTTCCTACAATGAGCAGTTCTTC. Translating gives CASSRAGPSYNEQFF.